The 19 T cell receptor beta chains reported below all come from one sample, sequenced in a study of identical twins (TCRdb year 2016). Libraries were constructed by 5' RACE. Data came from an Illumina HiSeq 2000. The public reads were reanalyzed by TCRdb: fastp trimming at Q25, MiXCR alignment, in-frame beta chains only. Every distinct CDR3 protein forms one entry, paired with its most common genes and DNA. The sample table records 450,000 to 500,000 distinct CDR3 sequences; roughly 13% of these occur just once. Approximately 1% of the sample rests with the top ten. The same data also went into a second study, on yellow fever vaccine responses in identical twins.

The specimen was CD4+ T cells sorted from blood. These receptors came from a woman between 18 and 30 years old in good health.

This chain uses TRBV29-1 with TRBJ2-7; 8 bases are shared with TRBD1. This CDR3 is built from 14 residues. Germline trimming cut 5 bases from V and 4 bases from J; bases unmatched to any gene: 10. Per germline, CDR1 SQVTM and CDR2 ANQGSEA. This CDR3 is CSVKTGQVVYEQYF. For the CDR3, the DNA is TGCAGCGTTAAAACGGGACAGGTCGTTTACGAGCAGTACTTC.

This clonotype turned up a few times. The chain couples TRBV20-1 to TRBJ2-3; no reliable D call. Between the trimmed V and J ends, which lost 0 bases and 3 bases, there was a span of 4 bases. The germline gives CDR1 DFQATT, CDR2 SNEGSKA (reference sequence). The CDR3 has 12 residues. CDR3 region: CSARDRTDTQYF. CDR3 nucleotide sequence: TGCAGTGCTAGAGATAGAACAGATACGCAGTATTTT.

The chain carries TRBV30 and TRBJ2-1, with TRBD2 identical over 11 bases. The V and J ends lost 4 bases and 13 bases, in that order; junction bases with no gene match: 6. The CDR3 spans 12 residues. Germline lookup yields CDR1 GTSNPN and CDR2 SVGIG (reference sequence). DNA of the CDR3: TGTGCCTGGACCCCCCTAGCGGGAGGACAGTTCTTC. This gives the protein CAWTPLAGGQFF.

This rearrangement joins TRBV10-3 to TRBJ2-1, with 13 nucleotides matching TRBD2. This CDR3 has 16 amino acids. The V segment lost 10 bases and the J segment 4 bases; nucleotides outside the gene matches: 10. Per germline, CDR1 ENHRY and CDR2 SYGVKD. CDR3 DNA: TGTGCCACCCGACTAGCGGGAGGCACGGAGTACAATGAGCAGTTCTTC. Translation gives CATRLAGGTEYNEQFF.

CDR3 residues: CASSQWTGNMYEQYF. CDR3 nucleotides: TGCGCCAGCAGTCAATGGACAGGGAATATGTACGAGCAGTACTTC. This sequence joins TRBV10-2 and TRBJ2-7, with TRBD1 matching over 8 bases. The germline CDR1 and CDR2 sequences are WSHSY and SAAADI. The CDR3 is made up of 15 amino acids. The J segment lost 4 bases and the V segment lost 5 bases, leaving 10 bases of the junction unmatched.

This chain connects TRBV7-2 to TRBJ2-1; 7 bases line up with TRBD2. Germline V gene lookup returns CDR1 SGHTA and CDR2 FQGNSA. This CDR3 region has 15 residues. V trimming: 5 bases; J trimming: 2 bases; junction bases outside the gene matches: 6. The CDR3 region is CASSQGLGTYNEQFF. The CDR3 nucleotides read TGTGCCAGCAGCCAAGGACTAGGAACCTACAATGAGCAGTTCTTC.

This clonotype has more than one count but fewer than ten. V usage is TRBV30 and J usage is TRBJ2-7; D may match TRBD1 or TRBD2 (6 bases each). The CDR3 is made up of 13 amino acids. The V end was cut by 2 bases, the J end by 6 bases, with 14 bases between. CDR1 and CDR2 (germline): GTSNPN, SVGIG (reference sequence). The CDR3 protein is CAWSNSGGTEQYF. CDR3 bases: TGTGCCTGGAGTAATTCCGGGGGCACCGAGCAGTACTTC.

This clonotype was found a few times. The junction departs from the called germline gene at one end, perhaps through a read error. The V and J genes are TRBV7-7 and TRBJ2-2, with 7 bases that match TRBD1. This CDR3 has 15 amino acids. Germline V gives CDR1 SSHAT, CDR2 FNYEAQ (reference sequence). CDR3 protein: CASSLLGGVAGELFF. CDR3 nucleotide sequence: TGTGCTAGCAGCTTACTAGGGGGCGTAGCCGGGGAGCTGTTTTTT.

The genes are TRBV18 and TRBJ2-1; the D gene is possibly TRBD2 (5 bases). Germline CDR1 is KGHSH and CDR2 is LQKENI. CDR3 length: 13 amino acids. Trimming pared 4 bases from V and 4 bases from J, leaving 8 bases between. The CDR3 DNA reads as TGTGCCAGCTCACATGACTATTACAATGAGCAGTTCTTC. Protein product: CASSHDYYNEQFF.

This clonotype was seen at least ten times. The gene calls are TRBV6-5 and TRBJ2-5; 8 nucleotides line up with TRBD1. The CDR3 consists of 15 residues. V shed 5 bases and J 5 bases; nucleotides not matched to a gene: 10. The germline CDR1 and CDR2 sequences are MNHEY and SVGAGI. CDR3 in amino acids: CASSTFRGLVETQYF. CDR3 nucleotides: TGTGCCAGCAGTACTTTCAGGGGGCTAGTGGAGACCCAGTACTTC.

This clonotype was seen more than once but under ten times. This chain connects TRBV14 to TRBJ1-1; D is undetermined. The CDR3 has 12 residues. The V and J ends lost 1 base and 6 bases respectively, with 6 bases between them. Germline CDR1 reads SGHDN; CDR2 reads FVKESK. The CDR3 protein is CASSQGRSEAFF. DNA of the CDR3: TGTGCCAGCAGCCAAGGACGGTCTGAAGCTTTCTTT.

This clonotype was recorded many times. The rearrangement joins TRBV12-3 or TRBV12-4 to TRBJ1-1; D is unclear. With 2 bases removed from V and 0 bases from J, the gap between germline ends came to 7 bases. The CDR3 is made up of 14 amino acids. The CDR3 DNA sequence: TGTGCCAGCAGTTTATTAGGGTTGAACACTGAAGCTTTCTTT. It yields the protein CASSLLGLNTEAFF.

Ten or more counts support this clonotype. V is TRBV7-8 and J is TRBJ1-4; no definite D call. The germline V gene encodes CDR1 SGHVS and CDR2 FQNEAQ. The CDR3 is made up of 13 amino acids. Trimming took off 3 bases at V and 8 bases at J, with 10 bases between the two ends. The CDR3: CASSFQVGEKLFF. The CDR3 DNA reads TGTGCCAGCAGCTTCCAGGTCGGGGAAAAACTGTTTTTT.

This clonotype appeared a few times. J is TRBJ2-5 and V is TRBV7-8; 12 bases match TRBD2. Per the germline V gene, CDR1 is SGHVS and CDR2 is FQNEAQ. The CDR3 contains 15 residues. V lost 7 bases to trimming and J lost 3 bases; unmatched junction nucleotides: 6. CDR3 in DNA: TGTGCCAGCATCTCTAGCGGGAGGGGGGAAGAGACCCAGTACTTC. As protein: CASISSGRGEETQYF. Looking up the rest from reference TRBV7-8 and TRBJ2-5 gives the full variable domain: GAGVSQSPRYKVAKRGQDVALRCDPISGHVSLFWYQQALGQGPEFLTYFQNEAQLDKSGLPSDRFFAERPEGSVSTLKIQRTQQEDSAVYLCASISSGRGEETQYFGPGTRLLVL.

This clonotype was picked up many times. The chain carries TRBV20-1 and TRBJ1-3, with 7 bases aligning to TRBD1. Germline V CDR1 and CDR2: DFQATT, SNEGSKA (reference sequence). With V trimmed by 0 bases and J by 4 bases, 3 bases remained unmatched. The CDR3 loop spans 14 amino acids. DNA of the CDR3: TGCAGTGCTAGAGAGACAGGGTTGGGAAACACCATATATTTT. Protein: CSARETGLGNTIYF.

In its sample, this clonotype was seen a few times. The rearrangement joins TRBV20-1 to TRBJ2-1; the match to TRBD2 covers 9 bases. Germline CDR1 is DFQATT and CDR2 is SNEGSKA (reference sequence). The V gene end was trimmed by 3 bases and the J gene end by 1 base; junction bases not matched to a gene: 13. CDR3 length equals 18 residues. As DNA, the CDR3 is TGCAGTGCTAGGAAAGAGCTAGCGGGGTTAAGGTCCTACAATGAGCAGTTCTTC. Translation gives CSARKELAGLRSYNEQFF.

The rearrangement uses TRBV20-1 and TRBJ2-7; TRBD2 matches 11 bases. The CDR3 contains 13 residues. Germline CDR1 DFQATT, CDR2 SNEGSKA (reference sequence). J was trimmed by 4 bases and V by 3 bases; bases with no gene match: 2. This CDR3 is CSARGTSGYEQYF. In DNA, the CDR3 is TGCAGTGCTAGGGGGACTAGCGGTTACGAGCAGTACTTC.

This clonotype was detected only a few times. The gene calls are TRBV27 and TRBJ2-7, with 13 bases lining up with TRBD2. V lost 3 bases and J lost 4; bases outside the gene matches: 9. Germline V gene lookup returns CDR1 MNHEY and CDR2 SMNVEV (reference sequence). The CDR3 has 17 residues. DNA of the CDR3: TGTGCCAGCAGTTTCCAAGCGACTAGCGGGAGGTCTTACGAGCAGTACTTC. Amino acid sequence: CASSFQATSGRSYEQYF.

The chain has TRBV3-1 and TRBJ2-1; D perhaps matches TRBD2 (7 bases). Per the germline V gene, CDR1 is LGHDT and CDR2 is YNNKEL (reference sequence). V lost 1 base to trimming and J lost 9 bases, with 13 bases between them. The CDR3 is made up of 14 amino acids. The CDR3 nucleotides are TGTGCCAGCAGCCAAGGGCGGGGGCGTGTTGAGCAGTTCTTC. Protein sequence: CASSQGRGRVEQFF.